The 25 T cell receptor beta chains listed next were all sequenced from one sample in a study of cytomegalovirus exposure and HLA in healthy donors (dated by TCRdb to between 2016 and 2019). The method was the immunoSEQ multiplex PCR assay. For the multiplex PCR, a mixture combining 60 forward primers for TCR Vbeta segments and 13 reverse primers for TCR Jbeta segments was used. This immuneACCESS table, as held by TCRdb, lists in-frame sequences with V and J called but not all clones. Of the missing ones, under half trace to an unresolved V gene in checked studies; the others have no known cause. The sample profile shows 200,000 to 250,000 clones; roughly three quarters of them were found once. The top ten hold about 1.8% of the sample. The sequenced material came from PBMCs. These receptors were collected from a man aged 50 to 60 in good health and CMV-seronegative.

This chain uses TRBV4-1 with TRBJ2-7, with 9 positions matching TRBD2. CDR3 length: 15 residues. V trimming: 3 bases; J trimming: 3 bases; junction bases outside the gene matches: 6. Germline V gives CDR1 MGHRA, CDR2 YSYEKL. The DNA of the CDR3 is TGCGCCAGCAGCCAGCCGACTAGCGGATTCTACGAGCAGTACTTC. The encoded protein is CASSQPTSGFYEQYF.

In nucleotides, the CDR3 is TGCGCCAGCAGCCCGGGACAGGGTCTGCAAGAGACCCAGTACTTC. Amino acid sequence: CASSPGQGLQETQYF. J is TRBJ2-5 and V is TRBV5-1; 9 nucleotides agree with TRBD1. Germline assignment: CDR1 SGHRS and CDR2 YFSETQ. The CDR3 has 15 residues. V lost 4 bases, J lost 2 bases, and 6 bases stayed unmatched. Drawing the rest from reference TRBV5-1 and TRBJ2-5, the complete variable domain is KAGVTQTPRYLIKTRGQQVTLSCSPISGHRSVSWYQQTPGQGLQFLFEYFSETQRNKGNFPGRFSGRQFSNSRSEMNVSTLELGDSALYLCASSPGQGLQETQYFGPGTRLLVL.

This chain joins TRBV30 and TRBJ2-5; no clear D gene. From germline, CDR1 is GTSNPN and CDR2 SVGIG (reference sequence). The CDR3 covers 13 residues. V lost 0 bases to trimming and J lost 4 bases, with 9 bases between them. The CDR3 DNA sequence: TGTGCCTGGAGTGTATCGGGTGGAGAGACCCAGTACTTC. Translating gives CAWSVSGGETQYF.

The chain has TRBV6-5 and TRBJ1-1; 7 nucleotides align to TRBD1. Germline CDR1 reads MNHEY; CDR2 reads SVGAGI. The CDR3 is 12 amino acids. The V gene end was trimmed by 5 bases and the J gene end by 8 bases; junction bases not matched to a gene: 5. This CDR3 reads CASSGGTDEAFF. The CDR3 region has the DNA TGTGCCAGCAGTGGCGGGACAGACGAAGCTTTCTTT.

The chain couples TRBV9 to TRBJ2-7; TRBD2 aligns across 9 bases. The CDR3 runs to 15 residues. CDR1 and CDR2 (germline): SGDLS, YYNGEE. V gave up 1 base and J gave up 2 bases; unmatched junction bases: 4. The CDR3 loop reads CASSVSGGLAYEQYF. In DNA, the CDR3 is TGTGCCAGCAGCGTAAGCGGGGGGTTAGCCTACGAGCAGTACTTC.

The CDR3 bases are TGTGCCAGCAGTTTGTTCAGTCTTGGAAACACCATATATTTT. Translating gives CASSLFSLGNTIYF. The chain has TRBV28 and TRBJ1-3; no definite D call. Germline V gene sequence: CDR1 MDHEN, CDR2 SYDVKM. V was clipped by 3 bases and J by 3 bases, with 9 bases between them. The CDR3 length is 14 residues.

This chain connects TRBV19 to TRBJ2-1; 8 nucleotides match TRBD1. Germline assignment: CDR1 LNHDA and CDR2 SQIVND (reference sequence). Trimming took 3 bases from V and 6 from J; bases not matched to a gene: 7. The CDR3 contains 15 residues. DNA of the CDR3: TGTGCCAGTAGTATCGGGCAGGGGGCCGTCAATGAGCAGTTCTTC. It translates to CASSIGQGAVNEQFF.

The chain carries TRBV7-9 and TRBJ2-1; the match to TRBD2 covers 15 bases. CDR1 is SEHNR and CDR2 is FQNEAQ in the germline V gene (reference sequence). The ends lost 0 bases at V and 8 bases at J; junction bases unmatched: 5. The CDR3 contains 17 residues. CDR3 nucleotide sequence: TGTGCCAGCAGCTTAGCGGTGGGGACTAGCGGGAGGCATGAGCAGTTCTTC. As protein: CASSLAVGTSGRHEQFF.

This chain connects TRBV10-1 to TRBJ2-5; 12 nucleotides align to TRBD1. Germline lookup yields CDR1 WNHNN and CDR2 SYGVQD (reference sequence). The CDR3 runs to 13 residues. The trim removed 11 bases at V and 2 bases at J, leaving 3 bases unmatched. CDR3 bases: TGCGCCGGGACAGGGGGCACTCAAGAGACCCAGTACTTC. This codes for CAGTGGTQETQYF.

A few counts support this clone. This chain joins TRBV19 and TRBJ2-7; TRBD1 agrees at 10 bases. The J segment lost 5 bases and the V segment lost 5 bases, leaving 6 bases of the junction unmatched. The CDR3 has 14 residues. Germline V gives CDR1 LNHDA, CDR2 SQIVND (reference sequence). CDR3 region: CASSLGQGKNEQYF. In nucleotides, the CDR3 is TGTGCCAGTAGTCTGGGACAGGGGAAGAACGAGCAGTACTTC.

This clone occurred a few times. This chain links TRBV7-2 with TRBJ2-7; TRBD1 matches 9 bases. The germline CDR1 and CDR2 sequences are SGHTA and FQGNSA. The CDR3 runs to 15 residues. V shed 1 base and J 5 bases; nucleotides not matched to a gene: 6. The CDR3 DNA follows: TGTGCCAGCAGCTTAGTCGGGGACAGGGCGGACGAGCAGTACTTC. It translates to CASSLVGDRADEQYF.

In DNA, the CDR3 is TGTGCCAGCAGCTTAGCGCGAAGTAGGGAGCGGGCCTCCTACAATGAGCAGTTCTTC. Protein sequence: CASSLARSRERASYNEQFF. The chain has TRBV7-2 and TRBJ2-1; D may be TRBD2 (6 bases). The CDR3 sequence is 19 residues long. V was pared by 0 bases and J by 0 bases, with 18 bases between. CDR1 and CDR2 (germline): SGHTA, FQGNSA.

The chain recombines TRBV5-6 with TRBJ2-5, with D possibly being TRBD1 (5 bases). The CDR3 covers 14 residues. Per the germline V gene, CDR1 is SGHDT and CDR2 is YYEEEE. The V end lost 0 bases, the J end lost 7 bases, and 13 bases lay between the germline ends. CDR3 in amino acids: CASSLGQTAGTQYF. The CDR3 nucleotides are TGTGCCAGCAGCTTGGGACAGACGGCAGGGACCCAGTACTTC.

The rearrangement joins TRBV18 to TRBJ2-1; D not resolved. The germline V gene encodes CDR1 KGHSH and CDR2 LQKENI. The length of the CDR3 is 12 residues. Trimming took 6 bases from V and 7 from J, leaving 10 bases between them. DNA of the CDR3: TGTGCCAGCTCCCCAGTTCTAAATGAGCAGTTCTTC. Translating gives CASSPVLNEQFF.

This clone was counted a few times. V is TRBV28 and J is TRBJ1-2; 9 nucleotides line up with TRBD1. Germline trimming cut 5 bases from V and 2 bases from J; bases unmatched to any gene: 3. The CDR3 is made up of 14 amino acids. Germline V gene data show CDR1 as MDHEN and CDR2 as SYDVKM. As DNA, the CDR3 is TGTGCCAGCAGTGTGGGACAGGGAAACTATGGCTACACCTTC. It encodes CASSVGQGNYGYTF.

This CDR3 is CASSLFWRGQGATNEKLFF. The DNA of the CDR3 is TGTGCCAGCAGTTTATTCTGGAGGGGACAGGGGGCCACTAATGAAAAACTGTTTTTT. The chain is built from TRBV27 and TRBJ1-4, with 12 bases lining up with TRBD1. This CDR3 contains 19 residues. Germline-derived CDR1 and CDR2 are MNHEY and SMNVEV (reference sequence). Trimming at V came to 1 base and at J to 2 bases, leaving 8 bases not matched to a gene.

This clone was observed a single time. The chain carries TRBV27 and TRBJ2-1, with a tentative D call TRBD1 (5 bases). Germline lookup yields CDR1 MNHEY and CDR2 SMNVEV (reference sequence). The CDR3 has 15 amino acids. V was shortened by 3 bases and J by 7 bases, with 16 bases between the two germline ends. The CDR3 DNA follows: TGTGCCAGCAGTTTTCCGCGCCCTCAGGGTAATGAGCAGTTCTTC. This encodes CASSFPRPQGNEQFF.

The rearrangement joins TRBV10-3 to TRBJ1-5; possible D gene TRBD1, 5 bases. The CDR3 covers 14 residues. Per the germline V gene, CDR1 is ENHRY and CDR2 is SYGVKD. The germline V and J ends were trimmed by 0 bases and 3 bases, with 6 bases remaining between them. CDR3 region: CAISESGDNQPQHF. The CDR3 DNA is TGTGCCATCAGTGAGTCAGGGGACAATCAGCCCCAGCATTTT.

The CDR3 is CASGPARGTEAFF. CDR3 nucleotides: TGTGCTAGTGGTCCTGCCCGGGGCACTGAAGCTTTCTTT. The chain carries TRBV12-5 and TRBJ1-1, with D unclear. Trimming took off 5 bases at V and 4 bases at J, with 11 bases between the two ends. Germline CDR1 and CDR2: LGHNT and FRNRAP. CDR3 size: 13 residues.

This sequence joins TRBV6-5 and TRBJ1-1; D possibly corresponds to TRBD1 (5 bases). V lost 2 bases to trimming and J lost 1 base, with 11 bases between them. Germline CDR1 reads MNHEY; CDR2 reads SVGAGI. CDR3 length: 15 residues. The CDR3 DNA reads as TGTGCCAGCAGTTACGTGGGGGGTTCGAACACTGAAGCTTTCTTT. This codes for CASSYVGGSNTEAFF.

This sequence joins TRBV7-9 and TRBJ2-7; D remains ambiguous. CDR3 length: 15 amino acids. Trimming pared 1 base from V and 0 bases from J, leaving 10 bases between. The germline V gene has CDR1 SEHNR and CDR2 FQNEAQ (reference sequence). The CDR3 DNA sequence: TGTGCCAGCAGCTTAGACATCTCCTCCTCCTACGAGCAGTACTTC. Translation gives CASSLDISSSYEQYF.

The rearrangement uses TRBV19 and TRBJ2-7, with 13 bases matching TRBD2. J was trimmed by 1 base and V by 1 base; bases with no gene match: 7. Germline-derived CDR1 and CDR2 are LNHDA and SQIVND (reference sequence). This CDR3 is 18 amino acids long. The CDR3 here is CASSIGGLGLAGSYEQYF. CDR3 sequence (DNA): TGTGCCAGTAGTATAGGCGGCCTGGGACTAGCGGGATCCTACGAGCAGTACTTC.

CDR3 in DNA: TGTGCCAGCAGCCACCTGTGGACAGGGGGAGCGCGTGACGGGGAGCTGTTTTTT. Amino acids: CASSHLWTGGARDGELFF. This rearrangement joins TRBV7-8 to TRBJ2-2; 10 nucleotides align to TRBD1. Germline V CDR1 and CDR2: SGHVS, FQNEAQ. V was clipped by 5 bases and J by 7 bases; unmatched bases: 16. The CDR3 has 18 amino acids.

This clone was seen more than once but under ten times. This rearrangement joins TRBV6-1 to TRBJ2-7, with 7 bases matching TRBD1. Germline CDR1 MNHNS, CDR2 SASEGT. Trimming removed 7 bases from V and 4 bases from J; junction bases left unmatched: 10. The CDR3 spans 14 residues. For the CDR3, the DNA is TGTGCCAGCACCCCTCGCGACAGGGAATACGAGCAGTACTTC. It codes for CASTPRDREYEQYF.

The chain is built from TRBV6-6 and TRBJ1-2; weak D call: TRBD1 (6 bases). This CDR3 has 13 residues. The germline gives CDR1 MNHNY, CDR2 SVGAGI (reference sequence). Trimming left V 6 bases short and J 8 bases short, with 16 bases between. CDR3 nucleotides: TGTGCCAGCAGCCTGCCGGCAGGGGACGGCTACACCTTC. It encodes CASSLPAGDGYTF.